This is a list of T cell receptor beta chains from one sample in a study of T-cell reconstitution after alpha-beta-depleted transplantation in children. TCRdb processed the PCR reads anew with MiXCR; each CDR3 protein has one entry. The sample has about 400,000 distinct CDR3 sequences, roughly 22% seen once. The material was PBMCs from the stem cell graft donor, obtained from the stem cell graft. The receptors derive from a human donor who donated a stem cell graft to a child with acute myeloid leukemia. Each CDR3 is given with its conserved first and last residue. A D gene is named only where the DNA matches it firmly. Expanded clones are given a class, and other clones once, few, many or no size at all.

j_gene | abundance | len | d_gene | v_gene | CDR3nt | CDR3aa
TRBJ1-1 | - | 16 | TRBD1 | TRBV9 | TGTGCCAGCAGCGCGTCTACCGACAGGGGAGAGACTGAAGCTTTCTTT | CASSASTDRGETEAFF
TRBJ2-7 | many | 15 | TRBD1 | TRBV15 | TGTGCCACCAGCAGGACCAGACAGGGGACCTACGAGCAGTACTTC | CATSRTRQGTYEQYF
TRBJ1-6 | - | 14 | - | TRBV9 | TGTGCCAGCAGCGTAGCCTCCTATAATTCACCCCTCCACTTT | CASSVASYNSPLHF
TRBJ2-7 | - | 13 | - | TRBV25-1 | TGTGCCAGCAGTGAATTCAGCGTGCCCGAGCAGTACTTC | CASSEFSVPEQYF
TRBJ2-1 | few | 15 | TRBD2 | TRBV4-1 | TGCGCCAGCAGCCAGGTAGCGGGGGGGGACAATGAGCAGTTCTTC | CASSQVAGGDNEQFF
TRBJ2-3 | - | 13 | - | TRBV20-1 | TGCAGTGTTCTAGCCCCTGGAACAGATACGCAGTATTTT | CSVLAPGTDTQYF
TRBJ1-2 | few | 14 | - | TRBV3-1 | TGTGCCAGCAGCCTGACGACAGCCGTCTATGGCTACACCTTC | CASSLTTAVYGYTF
TRBJ2-7 | few | 15 | TRBD2 | TRBV7-9 | TGTGCCAGCAGCCCCATCGGACTAGCGGGATACGAGCAGTACTTC | CASSPIGLAGYEQYF
TRBJ2-7 | - | 13 | - | TRBV20-1 | TGCAGTGCGGGGGGACAGTCAACCTACGAGCAGTACTTC | CSAGGQSTYEQYF
TRBJ2-7 | - | 13 | - | TRBV7-2 | TGTGCCAGCAGCACCTACTGGGCCTACGAGCAGTACTTC | CASSTYWAYEQYF
TRBJ1-1 | few | 15 | TRBD1 | TRBV20-1 | TGCAGTGCTGGAAAAAGGGACAGGGCGAATACTGAAGCTTTCTTT | CSAGKRDRANTEAFF
TRBJ2-3 | few | 17 | - | TRBV7-2 | TGTGCCAGCAGCTCGGGAGCGGCCCGTCGGATCACAGATACGCAGTATTTT | CASSSGAARRITDTQYF
TRBJ2-3 | few | 14 | - | TRBV5-1 | TGCGCCAGCAGCTTGCGACAGTACACAGATACGCAGTATTTT | CASSLRQYTDTQYF
TRBJ2-7 | few | 14 | TRBD2 | TRBV29-1 | TGCAGCGTGACACTGGGACTATACTTCTACGAGCAGTACTTC | CSVTLGLYFYEQYF
TRBJ2-1 | - | 13 | - | TRBV12-5 | TGTGCTAGTGGTTTGGTAGGGTTTGGTGAGCAGTTCTTC | CASGLVGFGEQFF
TRBJ1-4 | - | 15 | TRBD1 | TRBV28 | TGTGCCAGCAGTTCCGGGACAGAAGATAATGAAAAACTGTTTTTT | CASSSGTEDNEKLFF
TRBJ1-1 | - | 15 | - | TRBV4-2 | TGTGCCAGCAGCCAAGAAGGTGGGGAAATAACTGAAGCTTTCTTT | CASSQEGGEITEAFF
TRBJ2-3 | - | 15 | - | TRBV6-5 | TGTACCAGCAGTTACGGGGTGGGAGTGGGAGATACGCAGTATTTT | CTSSYGVGVGDTQYF
TRBJ2-5 | few | 14 | - | TRBV4-2 | TGTGCCAGCAGCCAACCTACGGACACGGAGACCCAGTACTTC | CASSQPTDTETQYF
TRBJ2-5 | - | 13 | TRBD2 | TRBV7-9 | TGTGCCAGCAGCAGCGGGGGCCCGGAGACCCAGTACTTC | CASSSGGPETQYF
TRBJ2-7 | - | 15 | TRBD2 | TRBV4-1 | TGCGCCAGCAGCCCAATTAGCGGGAGGCTCGACGAGCAGTACTTC | CASSPISGRLDEQYF
TRBJ2-6 | - | 11 | - | TRBV19 | TGTGCCAGTAGTTCGGCCAACGTCCTGACTTTC | CASSSANVLTF
TRBJ2-3 | once | 16 | TRBD2 | TRBV5-1 | TGCGCCAGCAGCTTGGAGATGCGGGAGGGCACAGATACGCAGTATTTT | CASSLEMREGTDTQYF
TRBJ2-1 | - | 14 | TRBD2 | TRBV4-1 | TGCGCCAGCAGCCAGACTGTGGGAGGGTTTGGGCAGTTCTTC | CASSQTVGGFGQFF
TRBJ2-3 | - | 17 | TRBD2 | TRBV20-1 | TGCAGTGCAACCGGGACTAGCGGTACCCTGTCCACAGATACGCAGTATTTT | CSATGTSGTLSTDTQYF
TRBJ2-1 | - | 16 | TRBD2 | TRBV5-1 | TGCGCCAGCAGCTGGACTAGCGGGATATCGGGCGATGAGCAGTTCTTC | CASSWTSGISGDEQFF
TRBJ1-6 | - | 13 | - | TRBV10-3 | TGTGCCATCAGGTCAGGGAGGGATTCACCCCTCCACTTT | CAIRSGRDSPLHF
TRBJ2-7 | - | 12 | - | TRBV29-1 | TGCAGCGTCCTGAATGGGGGCTACGAGCAGTACTTC | CSVLNGGYEQYF
TRBJ2-1 | - | 17 | TRBD2 | TRBV4-2 | TGTGCCAGCAGCCAAGATCCTAGCGGGAGCTCCTACAATGAGCAGTTCTTC | CASSQDPSGSSYNEQFF
TRBJ2-1 | - | 16 | TRBD2 | TRBV7-9 | TGTGCCAGCAGCGATCGCACTAGCGGGACTTTCAATGAGCAGTTCTTC | CASSDRTSGTFNEQFF
TRBJ1-5 | - | 16 | TRBD1 | TRBV5-1 | TGCGCCAGCAGCTTACTACCCGGGACAGGGGGTAGGCCCCAGCATTTT | CASSLLPGTGGRPQHF
TRBJ2-7 | few | 15 | - | TRBV5-1 | TGCGCCAGCAGCCCGAGAGCGGTTACTGACTACGAGCAGTACTTC | CASSPRAVTDYEQYF
TRBJ2-1 | many | 12 | TRBD1 | TRBV24-1 | TGTGCCACCAGTGGCAGGGGGCATGAGCAGTTCTTC | CATSGRGHEQFF
TRBJ2-2 | few | 17 | - | TRBV7-3 | TGTGCCAGCAGCCCGACTAGAGTTGTTCGCGGCACCGGGGAGCTGTTTTTT | CASSPTRVVRGTGELFF
TRBJ2-4 | few | 14 | - | TRBV7-3 | TGTGCCAGCAGCCCCCAGCAAAATAGGGGCATTCAGTACTTC | CASSPQQNRGIQYF
TRBJ2-3 | few | 17 | TRBD2 | TRBV10-2 | TGCGCCAGCAGTGAGTCTGCGAGCGGGAGGGCCGAGGATACGCAGTATTTT | CASSESASGRAEDTQYF
TRBJ2-1 | many | 15 | TRBD2 | TRBV6-1 | TGTGCCAGCAGGGATACAGCGGGAGTGTCGGATGAGCAGTTCTTC | CASRDTAGVSDEQFF
TRBJ2-7 | few | 12 | - | TRBV12-3/TRBV12-4 | TGTGCCAGCAGTTTAAGACTCTACGAGCAGTACTTC | CASSLRLYEQYF
TRBJ2-1 | few | 13 | - | TRBV2 | TGTGCCAGCAGTGAAGCGCTAGGTAATGAGCAGTTCTTC | CASSEALGNEQFF
TRBJ2-5 | - | 14 | - | TRBV6-2/TRBV6-3 | TGTGCCAGCAGTTACTCTACTAGCCAAGAGACCCAGTACTTC | CASSYSTSQETQYF
TRBJ2-5 | few | 15 | - | TRBV29-1 | TGCAGCGCCGATAGACGTGGGAGCAAGTGGGAGACCCAGTACTTC | CSADRRGSKWETQYF
TRBJ2-1 | - | 17 | TRBD1 | TRBV6-5 | TGTGCCAGCAGTTACTCGACTTGGGACAGCCTCCGGGATGAGCAGTTCTTC | CASSYSTWDSLRDEQFF
TRBJ2-2 | - | 11 | - | TRBV29-1 | TGCAGCGTATACAGGGCCGGGGAGCTGTTTTTT | CSVYRAGELFF
TRBJ2-7 | few | 16 | - | TRBV28 | TGTGCCAGCAGCCTCAACGGGGGTTATATTTCCTACGAGCAGTACTTC | CASSLNGGYISYEQYF
TRBJ2-1 | - | 12 | - | TRBV10-3 | TGTGCCATCAGTGATACGGCTGACGAGCAGTTCTTC | CAISDTADEQFF
TRBJ2-3 | few | 17 | TRBD2 | TRBV29-1 | TGCAGCGTTGAGGAGGGACTAGCGGGACTATCCACAGATACGCAGTATTTT | CSVEEGLAGLSTDTQYF
TRBJ2-3 | - | 12 | - | TRBV28 | TGTGCCAGCAGTTCTGACACAGATACGCAGTATTTT | CASSSDTDTQYF
TRBJ2-1 | once | 14 | - | TRBV12-3/TRBV12-4 | TGTGCCAGCAGTTTAGCGGGCCCCCGGGGTGAGCAGTTCTTC | CASSLAGPRGEQFF
TRBJ2-7 | - | 18 | - | TRBV20-1 | TGCAGTGCTCCTAGTTATTTGGGCAGGCCCACCGGCTCCTACGAGCAGTACTTC | CSAPSYLGRPTGSYEQYF
TRBJ2-1 | - | 15 | TRBD2 | TRBV12-3/TRBV12-4 | TGTGCCAGCTATACGGGGGAGGGATCCTACAATGAGCAGTTCTTC | CASYTGEGSYNEQFF
TRBJ2-7 | many | 15 | TRBD2 | TRBV4-1 | TGCGCCAGCAGCCAAGATACTAGCGGGAGGTTTGAGCAGTACTTC | CASSQDTSGRFEQYF
TRBJ2-1 | - | 12 | - | TRBV29-1 | TGCAGCGTGGAAGGGACCAACAATGAGCAGTTCTTC | CSVEGTNNEQFF
TRBJ2-1 | many | 14 | TRBD2 | TRBV27 | TGTGCCAGCAATCCGGGAGGCTCCTACAATGAGCAGTTCTTC | CASNPGGSYNEQFF
TRBJ2-5 | - | 14 | - | TRBV7-6 | TGTGCCAGCAGCCCCGGGACTTACGAAGAGACCCAGTACTTC | CASSPGTYEETQYF
TRBJ1-6 | - | 15 | - | TRBV15 | TGTGCCACCAGCAGATTTAGGACAGCCGACTCACCCCTCCACTTT | CATSRFRTADSPLHF
TRBJ1-5 | - | 17 | TRBD1 | TRBV28 | TGTGCCAGCAGCGAGCAGCTCCGCACACAGGGGAGTCAGCCCCAGCATTTT | CASSEQLRTQGSQPQHF
TRBJ2-2 | few | 14 | - | TRBV6-5 | TGTGCCAGCAGTTACTCGAGGAGGCCCGGGGAGCTGTTTTTT | CASSYSRRPGELFF
TRBJ2-3 | - | 15 | - | TRBV10-2 | TGCGCCAGCAGTGACCTGACTAGGGTAGCAGATACGCAGTATTTT | CASSDLTRVADTQYF
TRBJ2-7 | - | 13 | - | TRBV28 | TGTGCCAGCAGTTCCCAAGACTGGGTACAATCCTACTTC | CASSSQDWVQSYF
TRBJ1-2 | - | 14 | - | TRBV11-2 | TGTGCCAGCAGCTCGCCCGGTCTCGGCTATGGCTACACCTTC | CASSSPGLGYGYTF